Below are 10 T cell receptor beta chains sequenced from a single sample in a study of circulating CD8 cells and anti-PD-1 response in melanoma. From live CD3+CD8+TCRalphabeta+ cells, four PD-1 and/or TIGIT subsets were sorted. The QIAseq Immune Repertoire TCR panel built the libraries from roughly 15 ng of total RNA. One entry per CDR3 protein, called by TCRdb with MiXCR from the reads. Of 600 to 750 distinct CDR3 sequences detected, around 6.6% appear once; the ten largest clones hold 10% to 15%. The material was CD8+ T cells from PBMCs, obtained at baseline or after one month of anti-PD-1 therapy (not recorded which). These receptors originate from a human donor with melanoma.

V and J are TRBV6-1 and TRBJ1-5; possible D gene TRBD1, 6 bases. Per germline, CDR1 MNHNS and CDR2 SASEGT. The CDR3 sequence is 11 residues long. With 0 bases removed from V and 15 bases from J, the gap between germline ends came to 9 bases. The DNA of the CDR3 is TGTGCCAGCAGTGAAGCGGACAGCCGGCATTTT. It encodes CASSEADSRHF.

The CDR3 bases are TGTGCCAGCAGTCCGTGGACAGGGGCACTCCCCGAAGCTTTCTTT. This sequence encodes CASSPWTGALPEAFF. The chain employs TRBV27 and TRBJ1-1; TRBD1 aligns across 9 bases. Germline assignment: CDR1 MNHEY and CDR2 SMNVEV (reference sequence). The ends lost 5 bases at V and 8 bases at J; junction bases unmatched: 12. This CDR3 contains 15 residues.

This clonotype is medium-sized within its sample. The rearrangement joins TRBV10-3 to TRBJ1-1; D gene ambiguous. The CDR3 extends over 15 amino acids. The V end was cut by 4 bases, the J end by 6 bases, with 18 bases between. Germline CDR1 ENHRY, CDR2 SYGVKD. This CDR3 is CAISVGQAPTSEAFF. The CDR3 region has the DNA TGTGCCATCAGTGTAGGGCAGGCGCCAACCTCTGAAGCTTTCTTT.

This clonotype is large by share. This chain joins TRBV28 and TRBJ2-1; D call uncertain. V lost 3 bases and J 10 bases, leaving 4 bases between the germline ends. CDR1 and CDR2 from the germline V gene are MDHEN and SYDVKM. The CDR3 covers 10 residues. CDR3 residues: CASSFREQFF. CDR3 sequence (DNA): TGTGCCAGCAGTTTCCGGGAGCAGTTCTTC.

By frequency in the sample, this clonotype is large. The J gene is TRBJ2-5, the V gene TRBV11-1; D is possibly TRBD1 (6 bases). Germline assignment: CDR1 SGHAT and CDR2 FQDESV (reference sequence). The CDR3 contains 15 residues. V was trimmed by 5 bases and J by 3 bases, leaving 16 bases between them. CDR3 DNA: TGTGCCAGCAGCGCTCAGGGGTACCAGAAAGAGACCCAGTACTTC. Translating gives CASSAQGYQKETQYF.

Relative to its sample, this clonotype is large. CDR3 region: CASSWGTSSDTQYF. DNA of the CDR3: TGTGCCAGCAGTTGGGGGACTAGCTCGGATACGCAGTATTTT. The chain uses TRBV28 and TRBJ2-3; TRBD2 agrees at 9 bases. The CDR3 covers 14 residues. V lost 4 bases, J lost 6 bases, and 5 bases stayed unmatched. Germline CDR1 is MDHEN and CDR2 is SYDVKM.

This clonotype is large by share. The V and J genes are TRBV28 and TRBJ2-2, with 8 bases that match TRBD2. The CDR3 is 16 amino acids. Germline CDR1 reads MDHEN; CDR2 reads SYDVKM. V lost 6 bases to trimming and J lost 1 base; unmatched junction nucleotides: 7. The CDR3 sequence is CASRRRLARNTGELFF. DNA of the CDR3: TGTGCCAGCAGAAGGCGACTAGCGAGGAACACCGGGGAGCTGTTTTTT. Based on the CDR3 plus reference TRBV28 and TRBJ2-2, the full variable domain is DVKVTQSSRYLVKRTGEKVFLECVQDMDHENMFWYRQDPGLGLRLIYFSYDVKMKEKGDIPEGYSVSREKKERFSLILESASTNQTSMYLCASRRRLARNTGELFFGEGSRLTVL.

This clonotype is large (0.1 to 1%). This rearrangement joins TRBV27 to TRBJ2-7; D gene uncertain. V lost 6 bases, J lost 0 bases, and 9 bases lay in between. In germline, CDR1 is MNHEY, CDR2 SMNVEV (reference sequence). The CDR3 is 13 residues long. The DNA for the CDR3 is TGTGCCAGCAGAGTTGGCAGCTCCTACGAGCAGTACTTC. It yields the protein CASRVGSSYEQYF.

By its share, this clonotype is large. The rearrangement links TRBV5-1 to TRBJ2-7, with D hard to call. V lost 7 bases and J 0 bases, leaving 11 bases between the germline ends. This CDR3 is built from 13 residues. Germline lookup yields CDR1 SGHRS and CDR2 YFSETQ. The DNA of the CDR3 is TGCGCCAGCCCCCCTAGGAGCTCCTACGAGCAGTACTTC. Translated, it gives CASPPRSSYEQYF. Drawing the rest from reference TRBV5-1 and TRBJ2-7, the complete variable domain is KAGVTQTPRYLIKTRGQQVTLSCSPISGHRSVSWYQQTPGQGLQFLFEYFSETQRNKGNFPGRFSGRQFSNSRSEMNVSTLELGDSALYLCASPPRSSYEQYFGPGTRLTVT.

As to this clonotype: Given a much more abundant clone one base away, this may be a read error. The CDR3 spells CASSATGLSNQPQRF. CDR3 nucleotide sequence: TGTGCCAGTAGTGCGACAGGGTTAAGCAATCAGCCCCAGCGTTTT. V gene TRBV19 combines with J gene TRBJ1-5; 7 bases are shared with TRBD1. CDR3 length: 15 amino acids. Germline values: CDR1 LNHDA, CDR2 SQIVND (reference sequence). Looking up the rest from reference TRBV19 and TRBJ1-5 gives the full variable domain: DGGITQSPKYLFRKEGQNVTLSCEQNLNHDAMYWYRQDPGQGLRLIYYSQIVNDFQKGDIAEGYSVSREKKESFPLTVTSAQKNPTAFYLCASSATGLSNQPQRFGDGTRLSIL.